A selection of T cell receptor beta chains follows, all from one sample in a study of shared clonotypes between healthy human individuals. Generated by immunoSEQ multiplex PCR, the TCRdb table keeps only in-frame clones and is missing some. The sample includes 660,000 or so clones, around 96% seen only once; the top ten take approximately 0.12%. Material for sequencing was naive CD8+ T cells sorted from blood. Receptor source: a woman between 25 and 40 years old in good health. Each CDR3 is given with its conserved first and last residue. Each record gives: V gene, clone size, CDR3 protein. Only some rows state a clone size, as once, few, many or a class for expanded clones.

V: TRBV2; size: -; CDR3: CAGGLAPYNEQFF
V: TRBV27; size: -; CDR3: CASSQGTGGHEQYF
V: TRBV29-1; size: once; CDR3: CSVVGSSYEQYF
V: TRBV28; size: -; CDR3: CASSINRDRSYEQYF
V: TRBV14; size: -; CDR3: CASSQDRSLGSYEQYF
V: TRBV5-8; size: -; CDR3: CASSAGLAGGNSYYEQYF
V: TRBV7-9; size: -; CDR3: CASSLFIWGGDYGYTF
V: TRBV28; size: -; CDR3: CASSKKAGEGEKLFF
V: TRBV19; size: -; CDR3: CASRQSQGDEGEQYF
V: TRBV29-1; size: -; CDR3: CSALGSAGRNEQFF
V: TRBV4-1; size: -; CDR3: CASSTRQGADTQYF
V: TRBV28; size: -; CDR3: CASSPRWSHYSNQPQHF
V: TRBV20-1; size: -; CDR3: CSARGRGGYTF
V: TRBV28; size: once; CDR3: CASSLWQGADTGELFF
V: TRBV5-6; size: -; CDR3: CASSYGTGNTIYF
V: TRBV19; size: -; CDR3: CASTTNPGEDLVGYGYTF
V: TRBV28; size: -; CDR3: CASSVIDWAYEQYF
V: TRBV29-1; size: -; CDR3: CSAQQDSNQPQHF
V: TRBV11-2; size: -; CDR3: CASSLGRGRAGLDEQFF
V: TRBV5-1; size: -; CDR3: CASSAGSGTAELGTYEQYF
V: TRBV2; size: -; CDR3: CASSVGQGILYGYTF
V: TRBV19; size: -; CDR3: CASRERGSYEQYF
V: TRBV7-9; size: -; CDR3: CASSLAIQDSNNEQFF
V: TRBV4-1; size: -; CDR3: CASSPRTGLETQYF
V: TRBV27; size: -; CDR3: CASSLGQFGSYEQYF
V: TRBV7-6; size: once; CDR3: CASSSDRSSYNEQFF
V: TRBV6-6; size: -; CDR3: CASSAPGETQYF
V: TRBV6-5; size: -; CDR3: CASTSQGLGAGELFF
V: TRBV6-5; size: -; CDR3: CASSYLTRPYEQYF
V: TRBV28; size: -; CDR3: CASTLEAGGLGQPQHF
V: TRBV21-1; size: -; CDR3: CASSKWGTPHGNEQFF
V: TRBV2; size: -; CDR3: CASSEGTGPHQPQHF
V: TRBV30; size: -; CDR3: CAWAGGSYEQYF
V: TRBV15; size: -; CDR3: CATGEGAAYNEQFF
V: TRBV2; size: -; CDR3: CASSAGLATSTDTQYF
V: TRBV27; size: -; CDR3: CASSYRQGAYGYTF
V: TRBV10-2; size: -; CDR3: CASSAGYEQYF
V: TRBV27; size: -; CDR3: CASSTGTSGRNEQYF
V: TRBV5-1; size: -; CDR3: CASSSGLAGDSYNEQFF
V: TRBV2; size: -; CDR3: CASSDGGGIRQPQHF
V: TRBV7-5; size: -; CDR3: CVRSFTGEHQPQHF
V: TRBV7-9; size: -; CDR3: CATRRETYEQYF
V: TRBV27; size: -; CDR3: CASSSQGQGARYGYTF
V: TRBV25-1; size: -; CDR3: CASSEGGYSYEQYF
V: TRBV2; size: -; CDR3: CASSLAGGLDEQFF
V: TRBV2; size: -; CDR3: CASSVFGGGSYEQYF
V: TRBV7-9; size: -; CDR3: CASTGTGGNYNTEAFF
V: TRBV7-9; size: once; CDR3: CASSESGVPYEQYF